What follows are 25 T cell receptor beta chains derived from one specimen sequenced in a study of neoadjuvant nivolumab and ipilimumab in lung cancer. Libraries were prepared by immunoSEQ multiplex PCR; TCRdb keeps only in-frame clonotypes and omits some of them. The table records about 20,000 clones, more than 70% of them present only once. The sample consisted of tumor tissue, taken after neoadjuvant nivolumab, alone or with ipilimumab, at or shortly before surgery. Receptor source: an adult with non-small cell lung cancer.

This chain's CDR3 is CASSLWTANTGELFF. The CDR3 nucleotides are TGTGCCAGCAGCTTGTGGACGGCGAACACCGGGGAGCTGTTTTTT. The gene calls are TRBV11-2 and TRBJ2-2; no clear D. The CDR3 spans 15 residues. Germline V lookup: CDR1 SGHAT, CDR2 FQNNGV. The V end was cut by 3 bases, the J end by 0 bases, with 8 bases between.

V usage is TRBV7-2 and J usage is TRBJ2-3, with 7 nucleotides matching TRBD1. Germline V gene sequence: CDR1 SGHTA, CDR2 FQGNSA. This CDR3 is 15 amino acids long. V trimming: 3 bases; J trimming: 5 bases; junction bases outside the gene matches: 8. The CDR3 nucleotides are TGTGCCAGCAGCTTCTTCGACAGGGTGGGAGATACGCAGTATTTT. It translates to CASSFFDRVGDTQYF.

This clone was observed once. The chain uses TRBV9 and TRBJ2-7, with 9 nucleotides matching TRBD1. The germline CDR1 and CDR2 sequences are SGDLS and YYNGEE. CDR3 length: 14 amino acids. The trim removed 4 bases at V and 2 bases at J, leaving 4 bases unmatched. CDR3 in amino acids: CASSPGQGAYEQYF. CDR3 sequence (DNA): TGTGCCAGCAGCCCGGGACAGGGAGCCTACGAGCAGTACTTC.

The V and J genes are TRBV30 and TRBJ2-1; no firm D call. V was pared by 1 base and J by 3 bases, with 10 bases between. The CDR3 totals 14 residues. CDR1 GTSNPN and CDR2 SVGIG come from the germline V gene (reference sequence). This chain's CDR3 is CAWSGHSNYNEQFF. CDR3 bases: TGTGCCTGGAGTGGCCACAGTAACTACAATGAGCAGTTCTTC.

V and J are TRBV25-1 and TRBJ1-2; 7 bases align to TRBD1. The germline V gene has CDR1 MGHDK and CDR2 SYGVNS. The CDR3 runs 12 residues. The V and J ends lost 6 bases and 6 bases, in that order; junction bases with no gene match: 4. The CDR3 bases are TGTGCCAGCAGGGGACAGTTCGATGGCTACACCTTC. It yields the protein CASRGQFDGYTF.

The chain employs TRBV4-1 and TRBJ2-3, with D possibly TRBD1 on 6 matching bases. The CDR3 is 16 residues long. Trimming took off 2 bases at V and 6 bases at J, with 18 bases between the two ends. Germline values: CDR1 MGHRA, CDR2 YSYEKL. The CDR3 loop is CASSQTQQGWMDTQYF. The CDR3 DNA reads TGCGCCAGCAGCCAAACACAACAGGGTTGGATGGATACGCAGTATTTT.

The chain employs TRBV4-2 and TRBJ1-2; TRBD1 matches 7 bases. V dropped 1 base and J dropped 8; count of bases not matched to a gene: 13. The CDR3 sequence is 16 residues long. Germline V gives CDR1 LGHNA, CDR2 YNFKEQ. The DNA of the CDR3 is TGTGCCAGCAGCCAAGTAGTCATGAGGGACAGTCGGGGCTACACCTTC. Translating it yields CASSQVVMRDSRGYTF.

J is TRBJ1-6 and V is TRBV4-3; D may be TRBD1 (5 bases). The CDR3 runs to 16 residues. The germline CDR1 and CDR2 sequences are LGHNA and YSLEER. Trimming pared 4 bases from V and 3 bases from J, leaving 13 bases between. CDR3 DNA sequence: TGCGCCAGCAGCCTAAGACAGTCCCTCTATAATTCACCCCTCCACTTT. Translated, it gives CASSLRQSLYNSPLHF.

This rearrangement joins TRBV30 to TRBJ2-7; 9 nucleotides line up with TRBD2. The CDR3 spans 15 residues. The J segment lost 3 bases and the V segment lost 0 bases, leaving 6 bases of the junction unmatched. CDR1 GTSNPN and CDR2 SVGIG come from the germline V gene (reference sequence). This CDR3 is CAWSVPGLADYEQYF. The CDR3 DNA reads TGTGCCTGGAGTGTACCGGGACTAGCCGACTACGAGCAGTACTTC.

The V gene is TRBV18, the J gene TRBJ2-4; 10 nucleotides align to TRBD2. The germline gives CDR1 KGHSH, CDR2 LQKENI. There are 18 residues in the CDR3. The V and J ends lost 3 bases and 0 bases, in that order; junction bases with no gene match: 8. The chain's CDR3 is CASSPTASGGLAKNIQYF. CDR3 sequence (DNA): TGTGCCAGCTCACCTACGGCTAGCGGGGGTTTAGCCAAAAACATTCAGTACTTC.

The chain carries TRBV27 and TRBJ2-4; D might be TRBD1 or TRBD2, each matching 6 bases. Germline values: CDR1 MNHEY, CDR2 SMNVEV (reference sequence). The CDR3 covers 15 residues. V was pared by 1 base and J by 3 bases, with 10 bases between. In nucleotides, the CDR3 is TGTGCCAGCAGTTTATTAGGGGGGCGCAAAAACATTCAGTACTTC. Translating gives CASSLLGGRKNIQYF.

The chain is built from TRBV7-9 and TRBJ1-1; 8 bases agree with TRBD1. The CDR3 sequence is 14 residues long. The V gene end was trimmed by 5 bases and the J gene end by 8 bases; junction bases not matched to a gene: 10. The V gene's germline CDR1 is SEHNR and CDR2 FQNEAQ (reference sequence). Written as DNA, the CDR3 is TGTGCCAGCAGCCTGGACAGGGTAACCAGGGAAGCTTTCTTT. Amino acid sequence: CASSLDRVTREAFF.

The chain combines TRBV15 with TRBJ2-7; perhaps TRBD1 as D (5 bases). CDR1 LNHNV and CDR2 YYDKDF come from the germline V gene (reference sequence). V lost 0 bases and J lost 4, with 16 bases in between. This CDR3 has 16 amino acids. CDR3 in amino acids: CATSRDLDTPIYEQYF. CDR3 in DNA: TGTGCCACCAGCAGAGACTTGGACACGCCCATTTACGAGCAGTACTTC.

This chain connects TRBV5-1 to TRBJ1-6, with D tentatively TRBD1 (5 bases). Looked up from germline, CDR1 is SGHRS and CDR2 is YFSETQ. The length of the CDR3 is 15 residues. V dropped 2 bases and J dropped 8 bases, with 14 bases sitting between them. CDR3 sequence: CASSFSGAEDSPLHF. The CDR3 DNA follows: TGCGCCAGCAGCTTTAGCGGGGCTGAGGATTCACCCCTCCACTTT. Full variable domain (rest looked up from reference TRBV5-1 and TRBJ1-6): KAGVTQTPRYLIKTRGQQVTLSCSPISGHRSVSWYQQTPGQGLQFLFEYFSETQRNKGNFPGRFSGRQFSNSRSEMNVSTLELGDSALYLCASSFSGAEDSPLHFGNGTRLTVT.

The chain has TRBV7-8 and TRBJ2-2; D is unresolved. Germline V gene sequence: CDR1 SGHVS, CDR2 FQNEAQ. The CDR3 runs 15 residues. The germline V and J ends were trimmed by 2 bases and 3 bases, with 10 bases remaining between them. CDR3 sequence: CASSLRQRYTGELFF. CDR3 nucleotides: TGTGCCAGCAGCTTAAGGCAGAGATACACCGGGGAGCTGTTTTTT.

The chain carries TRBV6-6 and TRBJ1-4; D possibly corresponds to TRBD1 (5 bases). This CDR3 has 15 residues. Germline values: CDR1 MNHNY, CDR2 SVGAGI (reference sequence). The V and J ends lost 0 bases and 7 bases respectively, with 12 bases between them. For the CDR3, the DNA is TGTGCCAGCAGTTACTCGAGGGGAAGGAGTGAAAAACTGTTTTTT. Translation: CASSYSRGRSEKLFF.

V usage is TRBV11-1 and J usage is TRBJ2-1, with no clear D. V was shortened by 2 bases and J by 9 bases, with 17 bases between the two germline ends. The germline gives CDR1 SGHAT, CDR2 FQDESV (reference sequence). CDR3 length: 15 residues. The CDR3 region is CASSLLLTSQSEQFF. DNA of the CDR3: TGTGCCAGCAGCTTATTACTGACCTCCCAGAGTGAGCAGTTCTTC.

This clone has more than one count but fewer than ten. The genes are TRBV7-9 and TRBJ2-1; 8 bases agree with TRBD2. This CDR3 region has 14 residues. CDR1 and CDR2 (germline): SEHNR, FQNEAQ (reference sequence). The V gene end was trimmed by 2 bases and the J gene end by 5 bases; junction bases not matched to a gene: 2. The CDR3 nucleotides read TGTGCCAGCAGCTTAACGCGGGGGGACAATGAGCAGTTCTTC. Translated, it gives CASSLTRGDNEQFF.

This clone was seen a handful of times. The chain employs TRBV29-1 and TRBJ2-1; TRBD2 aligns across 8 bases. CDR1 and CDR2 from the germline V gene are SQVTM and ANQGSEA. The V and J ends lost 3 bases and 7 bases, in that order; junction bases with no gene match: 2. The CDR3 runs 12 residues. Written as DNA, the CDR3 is TGCAGCGTTGAGCGGGGGGAAAATGAGCAGTTCTTC. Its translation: CSVERGENEQFF.

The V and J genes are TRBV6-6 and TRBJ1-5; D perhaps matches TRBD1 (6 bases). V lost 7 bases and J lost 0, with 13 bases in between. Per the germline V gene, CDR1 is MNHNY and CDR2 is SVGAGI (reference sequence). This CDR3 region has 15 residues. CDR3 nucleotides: TGTGCCAGCATCCTACAGGGATATAGCAATCAGCCCCAGCATTTT. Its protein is CASILQGYSNQPQHF.

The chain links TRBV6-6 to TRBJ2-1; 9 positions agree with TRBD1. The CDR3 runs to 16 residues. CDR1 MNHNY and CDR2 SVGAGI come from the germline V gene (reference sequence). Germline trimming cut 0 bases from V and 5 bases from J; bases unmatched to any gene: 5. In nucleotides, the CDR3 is TGTGCCAGCAGTTACTCGATACAGGGGGCGAACAATGAGCAGTTCTTC. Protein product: CASSYSIQGANNEQFF.

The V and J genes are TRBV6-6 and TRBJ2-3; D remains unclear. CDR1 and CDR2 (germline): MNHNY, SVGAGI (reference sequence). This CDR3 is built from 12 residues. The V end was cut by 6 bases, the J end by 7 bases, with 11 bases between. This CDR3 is CASSRPKNTQYF. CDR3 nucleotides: TGTGCCAGCAGCCGTCCGAAAAATACGCAGTATTTT.

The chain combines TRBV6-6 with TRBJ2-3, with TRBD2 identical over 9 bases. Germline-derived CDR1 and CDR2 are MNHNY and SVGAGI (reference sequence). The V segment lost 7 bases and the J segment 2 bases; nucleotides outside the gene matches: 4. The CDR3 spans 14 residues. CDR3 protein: CASKLAGNTDTQYF. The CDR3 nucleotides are TGTGCCAGCAAGCTAGCGGGGAACACAGATACGCAGTATTTT.

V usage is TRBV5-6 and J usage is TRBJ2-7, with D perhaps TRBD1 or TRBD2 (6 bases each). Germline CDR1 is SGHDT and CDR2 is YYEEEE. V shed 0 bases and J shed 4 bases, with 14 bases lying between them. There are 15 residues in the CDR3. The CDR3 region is CASSLERGVKYEQYF. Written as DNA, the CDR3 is TGTGCCAGCAGCTTGGAAAGGGGGGTAAAATACGAGCAGTACTTC.

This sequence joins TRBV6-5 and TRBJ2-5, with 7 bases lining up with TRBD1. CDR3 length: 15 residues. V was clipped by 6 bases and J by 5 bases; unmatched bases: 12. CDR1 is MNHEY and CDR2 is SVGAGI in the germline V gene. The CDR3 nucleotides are TGTGCCAGCAGCCCCCCCGACAGGGCGGATGAGACCCAGTACTTC. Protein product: CASSPPDRADETQYF.